These T cell receptor beta chains were read from a single sample in a study of blood T cell repertoires in COVID-19. Sequenced by immunoSEQ multiplex PCR; TCRdb stores in-frame clones only, minus some. The sample includes around 290,000 clones, around 89% of them seen just once. Input material: peripheral blood. The receptors derive from a man between 35 and 55 years old with acute or convalescent COVID-19. Each CDR3 is given with its conserved first and last residue. A D gene is named only where the DNA matches it firmly. Not every row has a clone size; where given, it reads once, few, many or a size class.

j_call | v_call | clone_size | d_call | cdr3_aa | cdr3_nt
TRBJ2-7 | TRBV29-1 | . | TRBD1 | CSVITGGAEQYF | TGCAGCGTAATAACAGGGGGCGCGGAGCAGTACTTC
TRBJ1-3 | TRBV20-1 | . | . | CSASREGPGNTIYF | TGCAGTGCTAGTCGGGAAGGGCCTGGAAACACCATATATTTT
TRBJ1-4 | TRBV30 | . | TRBD1 | CAWNVDRVATNEKLFF | TGTGCCTGGAACGTCGACAGGGTTGCAACTAATGAAAAACTGTTTTTT
TRBJ2-2 | TRBV2 | . | TRBD1 | CASTRGTTGELFF | TGTGCCAGCACCAGGGGGACGACCGGGGAGCTGTTTTTT
TRBJ2-2 | TRBV5-4 | . | TRBD1 | CASSYPGQTNTGELFF | TGTGCCAGCAGTTATCCGGGACAGACGAACACCGGGGAGCTGTTTTTT
TRBJ1-1 | TRBV18 | . | TRBD1 | CASSPLGQGNTEAFF | TGTGCCAGCTCACCACTGGGACAGGGGAACACTGAAGCTTTCTTT
TRBJ2-3 | TRBV7-2 | . | TRBD2 | CASSRPGGTSGRYF | TGTGCCAGCAGCCGGCCCGGAGGGACTAGCGGGCGGTATTTT
TRBJ1-1 | TRBV19 | . | . | CASSIEAGWEAFF | TGTGCCAGTAGTATAGAGGCAGGGTGGGAAGCTTTCTTT
TRBJ2-3 | TRBV11-2 | . | TRBD1 | CASSLVGTDLLDTQYF | TGTGCCAGCAGCTTAGTGGGGACAGACCTCCTGGATACGCAGTATTTT
TRBJ1-1 | TRBV6-4 | . | . | CASSPGSSGKTEAFF | TGTGCCAGCAGTCCCGGGTCGTCGGGAAAGACTGAAGCTTTCTTT
TRBJ1-4 | TRBV3-1/TRBV3-2 | . | TRBD1 | CASALRGIEKLFF | TGTGCCAGCGCCCTCAGGGGGATCGAAAAACTGTTTTTT
TRBJ1-1 | TRBV30 | . | . | CAWREYGVTEAFF | TGTGCCTGGAGAGAATACGGGGTCACTGAAGCTTTCTTT
TRBJ1-2 | TRBV7-2 | . | . | CASSLGGRANYGYTF | TGTGCCAGCAGCTTGGGGGGGAGGGCTAACTATGGCTACACCTTC
TRBJ2-2 | TRBV5-1 | . | . | CASSLGASQLNTGELFF | TGCGCCAGCAGCTTGGGGGCCTCACAGCTAAACACCGGGGAGCTGTTTTTT
TRBJ2-7 | TRBV5-4 | . | . | CASSLAPDRGEQYF | TGTGCCAGCAGCTTGGCCCCAGACCGAGGCGAGCAGTACTTC
TRBJ1-1 | TRBV5-1 | . | TRBD1 | CASSYMGQMNTEAFF | TGCGCCAGCAGCTATATGGGACAGATGAACACTGAAGCTTTCTTT
TRBJ1-1 | TRBV27 | . | . | CASRGVGGNTEAFF | TGTGCCAGCAGGGGCGTCGGGGGGAACACTGAAGCTTTCTTT
TRBJ1-3 | TRBV5-1 | . | . | CASSDGGGNTIYF | TGCGCCAGCAGCGACGGGGGTGGAAACACCATATATTTT
TRBJ1-2 | TRBV11-2 | . | TRBD1 | CASSLRQGRNYGYTF | TGTGCCAGCAGCTTGAGACAGGGCCGGAACTATGGCTACACCTTC
TRBJ1-5 | TRBV5-6 | . | TRBD1 | CASSRTGYQPQHF | TGTGCCAGCAGCCGGACAGGGTATCAGCCCCAGCATTTT
TRBJ2-7 | TRBV6-2/TRBV6-3 | . | . | CASSYSEGPIYEQYF | TGTGCCAGCAGTTACTCGGAGGGGCCTATCTACGAGCAGTACTTC
TRBJ1-5 | TRBV6-2/TRBV6-3 | few | . | CASSYSILGATSNQPQHF | TGTGCCAGCAGTTACTCGATATTGGGGGCGACGAGCAATCAGCCCCAGCATTTT
TRBJ1-6 | TRBV6-1 | once | . | CASSEGSSYNSPLHF | TGTGCCAGCAGTGAAGGCAGCTCCTATAATTCACCCCTCCACTTT
TRBJ2-3 | TRBV29-1 | . | . | CSVSPLTDTQYF | TGCAGCGTCTCCCCCCTCACAGATACGCAGTATTTT
TRBJ1-1 | TRBV29-1 | . | . | CSVDPAAGEMGTEAFF | TGCAGCGTTGATCCGGCAGCAGGGGAGATGGGCACTGAAGCTTTCTTT
TRBJ2-3 | TRBV5-1 | few | . | CASSLGDNTDTQYF | TGCGCCAGCAGCTTGGGGGACAACACAGATACGCAGTATTTT
TRBJ2-3 | TRBV5-6 | . | . | CASSLQGADTQYF | TGTGCCAGCAGCTTGCAAGGGGCAGATACGCAGTATTTT
TRBJ2-2 | TRBV5-1 | . | . | CASSLETKENTGELFF | TGCGCCAGCAGCTTGGAGACAAAGGAAAACACCGGGGAGCTGTTTTTT
TRBJ1-3 | TRBV11-2 | . | . | CASSLGRGQGDRNTIYF | TGTGCCAGCAGCTTAGGGCGGGGTCAAGGCGACCGAAACACCATATATTTT
TRBJ2-7 | TRBV6-5 | . | TRBD2 | CASSYGLAGASYEQYF | TGTGCCAGCAGTTACGGACTAGCGGGGGCGTCCTACGAGCAGTACTTC
TRBJ1-1 | TRBV5-1 | . | TRBD1 | CASSSFRQGENMNTEAFF | TGCGCCAGCAGCTCTTTTCGACAGGGGGAAAACATGAACACTGAAGCTTTCTTT
TRBJ2-7 | TRBV27 | . | . | CASSFIPPSRSGSYEQYF | TGTGCCAGCAGTTTCATCCCTCCCTCCCGTTCCGGCTCCTACGAGCAGTACTTC
TRBJ2-1 | TRBV30 | once | . | CAWSTKDEQFF | TGTGCCTGGAGTACTAAGGATGAGCAGTTCTTC
TRBJ2-7 | TRBV9 | once | TRBD2 | CASARGAGGSYEQYF | TGTGCCAGCGCACGGGGAGCGGGGGGTTCCTACGAGCAGTACTTC
TRBJ1-2 | TRBV24-1 | . | TRBD1 | CATSVPGGGYTF | TGTGCCACCAGTGTACCAGGGGGTGGCTACACCTTC
TRBJ2-1 | TRBV19 | . | . | CASRGESSYNEQFF | TGTGCCAGTAGAGGAGAGAGCTCCTACAATGAGCAGTTCTTC
TRBJ1-4 | TRBV10-1 | . | . | CASSEGATGTNEKLFF | TGCGCCAGCAGTGAGGGGGCGACCGGGACTAATGAAAAACTGTTTTTT
TRBJ2-1 | TRBV24-1 | . | . | CATSDLGYWGDEQFF | TGTGCCACCAGTGACCTTGGATATTGGGGAGATGAGCAGTTCTTC
TRBJ2-1 | TRBV11-1 | . | . | CASSLQSGTSYNEQFF | TGTGCCAGCAGCCTTCAGTCCGGGACTTCCTACAATGAGCAGTTCTTC
TRBJ2-7 | TRBV3-1/TRBV3-2 | . | TRBD2 | CASSSPRLASVTTYEQYF | TGTGCCAGCAGCTCCCCCCGACTAGCATCCGTCACGACCTACGAGCAGTACTTC
TRBJ2-7 | TRBV2 | . | . | CASSFNEVSYEQYF | TGTGCCAGCAGTTTCAATGAGGTTTCCTACGAGCAGTACTTC
TRBJ1-4 | TRBV7-9 | . | . | CASSQQGTANEKLFF | TGTGCCAGCAGTCAACAGGGCACAGCTAATGAAAAACTGTTTTTT
TRBJ1-2 | TRBV6-5 | . | TRBD1 | CASSRTGEHGYTF | TGTGCCAGCAGCCGGACAGGGGAACATGGCTACACCTTC
TRBJ2-7 | TRBV2 | . | . | CASKNTYEQYF | TGTGCCAGCAAAAATACCTACGAGCAGTACTTC
TRBJ1-2 | TRBV10-3 | . | TRBD1 | CAISGFGTEVVTGYTF | TGTGCCATCAGTGGCTTCGGGACAGAGGTCGTCACGGGCTACACCTTC
TRBJ2-7 | TRBV12-3/TRBV12-4 | . | . | CASSLASYEQYF | TGTGCCAGCAGTTTAGCCAGCTACGAGCAGTACTTC
TRBJ2-7 | TRBV25-1 | once | . | CASSEGLGPGMGEQYF | TGTGCCAGCAGTGAAGGGCTGGGCCCCGGGATGGGCGAGCAGTACTTC
TRBJ1-6 | TRBV30 | . | . | CAWSQGSSTYNSPLHF | TGTGCCTGGAGCCAGGGGAGTTCCACCTATAATTCACCCCTCCACTTT
TRBJ2-1 | TRBV28 | . | TRBD1 | CASRLTGEWNEQFF | TGTGCCAGCAGATTGACAGGGGAGTGGAATGAGCAGTTCTTC
TRBJ2-7 | TRBV9 | . | . | CASSVGQAYSYEQYF | TGTGCCAGCAGCGTAGGACAGGCGTACTCCTACGAGCAGTACTTC
TRBJ2-3 | TRBV5-1 | . | . | CASRTWGRSTDTQYF | TGCGCCAGCAGAACCTGGGGGAGGAGCACAGATACGCAGTATTTT
TRBJ1-6 | TRBV2 | . | . | CASSEARGDNSPLHF | TGTGCCAGCAGTGAAGCGCGGGGTGATAATTCACCCCTCCACTTT